This entry concerns a single T cell receptor (beta chain). Its antigen is unidentified. This record belongs to a study of monozygotic twins with inflammatory bowel disease. Germline V CDR1 and CDR2: ENHRY, SYGVKD. This CDR3 has 15 amino acids. Notes on the study in general: Repertoire similarity did not separate concordant from discordant twins, possibly from limited power.

Each sample had eight separate cDNA synthesis reactions. The UMIs contained a 6-nucleotide sample barcode. They were added by template switching during cDNA synthesis. Using the 5' RACE reads, TCRdb records one entry per CDR3 protein without DNA. The table for this sample gives about 440,000 distinct CDR3 sequences. Sequencing was done on a sample of blood. The rearrangement links TRBV10-3 to TRBJ2-5; TCRdb's D gene call, TRBD1, goes unchecked for lack of DNA. The receptor was isolated from a human donor with ulcerative colitis or Crohn's disease, or a healthy co-twin of an affected twin (not recorded which). CDR3 amino acids: CAISESSRGQETQYF.